Detailed here is one T cell receptor (beta chain). Its target is unknown. This record belongs to a study of T-cell reconstitution after alpha-beta-depleted transplantation in children. With 3 bases clipped from V and 0 bases from J, the junction kept 5 bases outside the gene matches. There are 16 residues in the CDR3. CDR1 and CDR2 (germline): SGHRS, YFSETQ. Overall study findings and caveats: A year had passed since transplant, and T-cell counts and diversity by then came mostly from newly produced T cells.

It was with unique molecular identifiers that the TCRbeta library was prepared. TCRdb passed the PCR reads through MiXCR, listing each CDR3 protein once. The sample shows 540,000 or so distinct CDR3 sequences, around 23% of them seen only once. The material sequenced was PBMCs, mostly from graft donor cells, taken 360 days after TCRalphabeta/CD19-depleted stem cell transplant. The chain uses TRBV5-1 and TRBJ2-1, with 8 nucleotides matching TRBD2. The sequence was obtained from a boy in the first two years of life who had a stem cell transplant for acute myeloid leukemia, so the T cells may come from the graft donor. The CDR3 DNA sequence: TGCGCCAGCAGCTCAACTAGCGGTAGCTCCTACAATGAGCAGTTCTTC. Translation gives CASSSTSGSSYNEQFF.